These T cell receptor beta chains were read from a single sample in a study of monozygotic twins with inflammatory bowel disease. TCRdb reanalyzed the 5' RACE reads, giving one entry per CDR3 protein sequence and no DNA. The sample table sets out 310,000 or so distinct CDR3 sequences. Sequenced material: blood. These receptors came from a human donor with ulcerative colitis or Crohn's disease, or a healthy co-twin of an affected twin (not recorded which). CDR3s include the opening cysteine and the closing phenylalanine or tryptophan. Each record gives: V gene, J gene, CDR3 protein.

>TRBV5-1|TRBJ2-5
CASSLAQYLAGGETQYF
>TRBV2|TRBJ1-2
CASWDRILNGYTF
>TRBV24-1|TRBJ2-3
CATSDLSGRAFGDTQYF
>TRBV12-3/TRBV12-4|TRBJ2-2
CASSLLRTGELFF
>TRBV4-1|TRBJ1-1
CASSQNIVNAVATEAFF
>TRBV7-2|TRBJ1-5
CASSFPGSSNQPQHF
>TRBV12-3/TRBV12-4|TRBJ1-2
CASSSRGLYGYTF
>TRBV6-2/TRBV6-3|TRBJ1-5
CASSAGGDGLHQPQHF
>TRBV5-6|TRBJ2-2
CASSLGLGAGELFF
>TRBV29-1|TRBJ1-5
CSVLTANNQPQHF
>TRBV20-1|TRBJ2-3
CSADGTSGNTDTQYF
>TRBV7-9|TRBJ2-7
CASSSGTYSYEQYF
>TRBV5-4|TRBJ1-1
CASSLGGGFDEAFF
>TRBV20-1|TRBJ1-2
CSALTGTGGASLNGYTF
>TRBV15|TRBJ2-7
CATSRDKPYEQYF
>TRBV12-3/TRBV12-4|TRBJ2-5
CASQDGLAQETQYF
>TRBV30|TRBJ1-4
CARSSISGGEREKLFF
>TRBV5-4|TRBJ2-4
CASRKAGDLNIQYF
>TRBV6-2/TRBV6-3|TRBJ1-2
CASSYSGGQLWTF
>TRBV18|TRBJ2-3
CASSPNHPATQYF
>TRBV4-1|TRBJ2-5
CASSQDIGTGMETQYF
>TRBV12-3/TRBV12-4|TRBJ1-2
CASRFGQGGGYTF
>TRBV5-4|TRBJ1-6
CASSPDRNNSPLHF
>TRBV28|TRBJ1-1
CASSTSSGTFIVIAFF
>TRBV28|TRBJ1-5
CASSFLGYSNQPQHF
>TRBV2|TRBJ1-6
CASSGVGGGGGSPLHF
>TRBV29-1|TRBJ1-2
CSVGQGDYGYTF
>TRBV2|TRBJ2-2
CASSDQGGVTGELFF
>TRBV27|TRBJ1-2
CASSLSGQGSNYGYTF
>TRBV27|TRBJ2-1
CASSGPPRLAGAHEQFF
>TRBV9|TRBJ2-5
CASSVAGLAVQETQYF
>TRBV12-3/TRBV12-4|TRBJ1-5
CASSFAVVGGSNQPQHF
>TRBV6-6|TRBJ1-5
CASRAQNQPQHF
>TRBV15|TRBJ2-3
CATSRDPGDTQYF
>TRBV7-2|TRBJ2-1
CASSWLAGEEQFF
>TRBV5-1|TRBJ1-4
CASSSIPGQGNEKLFF
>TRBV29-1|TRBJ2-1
CSVDGTHNEQFF
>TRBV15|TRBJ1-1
CATSRDRGGGTEAFF
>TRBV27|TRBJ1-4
CASSPLQGIVREKLFF
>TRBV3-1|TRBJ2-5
CASSQEAAQETQYF
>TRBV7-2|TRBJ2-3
CASSLELDTQYF
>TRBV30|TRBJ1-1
CARCEGWGTEAFF
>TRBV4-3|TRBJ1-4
CASSQEPASVKSNEKLFF
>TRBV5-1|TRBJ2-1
CASGQGSYNEQFF
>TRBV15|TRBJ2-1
CATSLRDLNEQFF
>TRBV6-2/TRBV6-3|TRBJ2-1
CASSWGQGRGNEQFF
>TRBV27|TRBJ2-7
CATRPLASGSRSYEQYF
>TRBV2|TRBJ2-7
CASSSGTGTYEQYF
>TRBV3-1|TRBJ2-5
CAKRTSGSMQETQYF
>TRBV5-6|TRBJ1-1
CASSSPPGTNTEAFF
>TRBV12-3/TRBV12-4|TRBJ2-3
CASSSRLKAQYF
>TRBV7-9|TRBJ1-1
CASSSYSAAEAFF
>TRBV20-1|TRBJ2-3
CSALWRGTSTDTQYF